A selection of T cell receptor beta chains follows, all from one sample in a study of CD8 T cells in Susac syndrome. MiXCR, applied by TCRdb to the immunoSEQ multiplex PCR reads, yields one record per CDR3 protein. This table holds about 120,000 distinct CDR3 sequences, about 93% found once. Sequenced: CD4+ T cells from PBMCs. These receptors all come from a human donor in good health. Each CDR3 is given with its conserved first and last residue. Each record gives: V gene, J gene, D gene, clone size, CDR3 protein, CDR3 DNA. A D gene is named only where the DNA matches it firmly. Size is stated for part of the rows, as once, few or many counts, or as a class when the clone is expanded.

v_gene: TRBV3-1
j_gene: TRBJ1-2
d_gene: TRBD1
abundance: -
CDR3aa: CASSQPDRGPDYTF
CDR3nt: TGTGCCAGCAGCCAACCAGACAGGGGGCCTGACTACACCTTC

v_gene: TRBV5-1
j_gene: TRBJ2-1
d_gene: -
abundance: -
CDR3aa: CASSFRASRNEQFF
CDR3nt: TGCGCCAGCAGCTTCCGAGCCAGCAGAAATGAGCAGTTCTTC

v_gene: TRBV19
j_gene: TRBJ2-5
d_gene: TRBD2
abundance: -
CDR3aa: CASSITGTRGEETQYF
CDR3nt: TGTGCCAGTAGTATAACCGGGACTAGGGGGGAAGAGACCCAGTACTTC

v_gene: TRBV20-1
j_gene: TRBJ1-1
d_gene: TRBD1
abundance: -
CDR3aa: CSAIPGQGRTRGTEAFF
CDR3nt: TGCAGTGCGATTCCGGGACAGGGAAGGACTAGAGGGACTGAAGCTTTCTTT

v_gene: TRBV3-1
j_gene: TRBJ1-5
d_gene: -
abundance: once
CDR3aa: CASSLTRRQPQHF
CDR3nt: TGTGCCAGCAGCCTGACCCGGAGACAGCCCCAGCATTTT

v_gene: TRBV19
j_gene: TRBJ2-2
d_gene: TRBD2
abundance: -
CDR3aa: CASSRGTSGYTGELFF
CDR3nt: TGTGCCAGTAGTAGAGGAACTAGCGGTTACACCGGGGAGCTGTTTTTT

v_gene: TRBV18
j_gene: TRBJ1-1
d_gene: -
abundance: -
CDR3aa: CASSTEMNTEAFF
CDR3nt: TGTGCCAGCTCAACAGAGATGAACACTGAAGCTTTCTTT

v_gene: TRBV18
j_gene: TRBJ2-7
d_gene: -
abundance: -
CDR3aa: CASSPNYEQYF
CDR3nt: TGTGCCAGCTCACCAAACTACGAGCAGTACTTC

v_gene: TRBV15
j_gene: TRBJ1-4
d_gene: -
abundance: -
CDR3aa: CATSKTGTNEKLFF
CDR3nt: TGTGCCACCAGCAAAACAGGGACTAATGAAAAACTGTTTTTT

v_gene: TRBV12-3/TRBV12-4
j_gene: TRBJ2-3
d_gene: TRBD1
abundance: -
CDR3aa: CASSRGQGRDTQYF
CDR3nt: TGTGCCAGCAGCCGAGGACAGGGGAGGGATACGCAGTATTTT

v_gene: TRBV3-1
j_gene: TRBJ1-1
d_gene: -
abundance: -
CDR3aa: CASSQVGRSEAFF
CDR3nt: TGTGCCAGCAGCCAAGTCGGGCGGTCTGAAGCTTTCTTT

v_gene: TRBV19
j_gene: TRBJ1-5
d_gene: -
abundance: -
CDR3aa: CASRGESNQPQHF
CDR3nt: TGTGCCAGTAGGGGGGAGAGCAATCAGCCCCAGCATTTT